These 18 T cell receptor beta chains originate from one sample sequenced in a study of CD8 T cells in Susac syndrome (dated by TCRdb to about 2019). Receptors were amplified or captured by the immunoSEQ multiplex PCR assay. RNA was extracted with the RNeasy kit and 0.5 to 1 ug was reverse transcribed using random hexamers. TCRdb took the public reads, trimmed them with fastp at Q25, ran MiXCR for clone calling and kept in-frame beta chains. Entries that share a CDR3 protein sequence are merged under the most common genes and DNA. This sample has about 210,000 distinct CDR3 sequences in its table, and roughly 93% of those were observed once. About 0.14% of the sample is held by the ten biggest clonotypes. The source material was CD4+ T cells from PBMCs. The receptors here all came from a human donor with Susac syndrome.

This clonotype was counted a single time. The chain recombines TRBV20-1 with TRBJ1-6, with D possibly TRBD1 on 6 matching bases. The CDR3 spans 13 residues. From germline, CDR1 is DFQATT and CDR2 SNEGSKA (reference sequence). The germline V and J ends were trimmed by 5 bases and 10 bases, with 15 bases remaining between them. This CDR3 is CSAPKGGLSPLHF. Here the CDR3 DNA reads TGCAGTGCTCCTAAGGGGGGGCTATCACCCCTCCACTTT.

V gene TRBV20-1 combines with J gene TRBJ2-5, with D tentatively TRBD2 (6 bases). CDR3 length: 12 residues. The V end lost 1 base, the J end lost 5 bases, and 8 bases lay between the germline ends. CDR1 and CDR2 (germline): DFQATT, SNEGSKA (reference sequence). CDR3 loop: CSARVGGETQYF. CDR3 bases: TGCAGTGCTAGAGTGGGGGGTGAGACCCAGTACTTC.

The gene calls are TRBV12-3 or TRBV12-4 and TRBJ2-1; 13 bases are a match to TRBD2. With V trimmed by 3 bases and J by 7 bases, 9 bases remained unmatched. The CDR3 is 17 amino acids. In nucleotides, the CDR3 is TGTGCCAGCAGTTTCTCCGTACTAGCGGGGGGGCGAAATGAGCAGTTCTTC. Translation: CASSFSVLAGGRNEQFF.

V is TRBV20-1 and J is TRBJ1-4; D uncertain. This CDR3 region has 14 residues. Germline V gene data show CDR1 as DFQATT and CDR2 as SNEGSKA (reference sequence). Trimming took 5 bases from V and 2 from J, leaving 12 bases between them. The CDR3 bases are TGCAGTGCTCCCGCGCAGGCCACTAATGAAAAACTGTTTTTT. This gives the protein CSAPAQATNEKLFF.

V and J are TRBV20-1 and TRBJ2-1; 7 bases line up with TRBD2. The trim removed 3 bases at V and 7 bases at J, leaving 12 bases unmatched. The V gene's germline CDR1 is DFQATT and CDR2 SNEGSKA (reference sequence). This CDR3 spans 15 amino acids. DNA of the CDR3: TGCAGTGCTAGCCTGACCGGGGGGAGGCGAAATGAGCAGTTCTTC. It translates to CSASLTGGRRNEQFF.

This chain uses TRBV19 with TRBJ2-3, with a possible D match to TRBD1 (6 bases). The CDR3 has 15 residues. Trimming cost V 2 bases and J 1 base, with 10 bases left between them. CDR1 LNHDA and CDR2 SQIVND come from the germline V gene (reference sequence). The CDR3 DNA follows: TGTGCCAGTAGTATAAGGGGGTGGGGCACAGATACGCAGTATTTT. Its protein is CASSIRGWGTDTQYF.

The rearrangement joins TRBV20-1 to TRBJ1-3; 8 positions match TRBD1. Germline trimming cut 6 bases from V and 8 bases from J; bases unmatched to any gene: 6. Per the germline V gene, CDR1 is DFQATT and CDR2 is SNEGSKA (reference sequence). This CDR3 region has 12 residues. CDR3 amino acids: CSAPDRVDTIYF. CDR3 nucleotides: TGCAGTGCCCCGGACAGGGTGGACACCATATATTTT.

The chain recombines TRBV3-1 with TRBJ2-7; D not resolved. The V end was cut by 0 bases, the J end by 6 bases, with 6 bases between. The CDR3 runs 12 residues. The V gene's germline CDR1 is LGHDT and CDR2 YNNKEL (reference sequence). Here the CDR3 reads CASSQDEGEQYF. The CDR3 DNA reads TGTGCCAGCAGCCAAGATGAAGGCGAGCAGTACTTC.

The CDR3 nucleotides read TGTGCCAGCAGTTTAGTAGGACAGGGGAACACTGAAGCTTTCTTT. This translates into CASSLVGQGNTEAFF. This chain uses TRBV12-3 or TRBV12-4 with TRBJ1-1; 8 positions match TRBD1. The CDR3 extends over 15 amino acids. Trimming took 1 base from V and 1 from J; bases not matched to a gene: 2.

Here the CDR3 reads CAWINSDSHYGYTF. The CDR3 nucleotides are TGTGCCTGGATTAACAGCGACTCTCACTATGGCTACACCTTC. The chain uses TRBV30 and TRBJ1-2; no reliable D call. Germline values: CDR1 GTSNPN, CDR2 SVGIG (reference sequence). The CDR3 extends over 14 amino acids. V lost 4 bases and J lost 3, with 15 bases in between.

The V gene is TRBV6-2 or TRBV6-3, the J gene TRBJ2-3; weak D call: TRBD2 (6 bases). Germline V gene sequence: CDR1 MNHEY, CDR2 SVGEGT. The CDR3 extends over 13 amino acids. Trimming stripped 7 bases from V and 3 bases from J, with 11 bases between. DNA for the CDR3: TGTGCCAGCAACGGCGGGGAGACAGATACGCAGTATTTT. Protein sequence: CASNGGETDTQYF.

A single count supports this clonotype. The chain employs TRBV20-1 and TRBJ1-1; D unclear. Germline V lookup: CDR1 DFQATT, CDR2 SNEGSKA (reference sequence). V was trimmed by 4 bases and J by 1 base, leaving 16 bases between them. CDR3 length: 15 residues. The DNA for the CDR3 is TGCAGTGCTACTACCCGACCGACCGCGAACACTGAAGCTTTCTTT. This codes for CSATTRPTANTEAFF.

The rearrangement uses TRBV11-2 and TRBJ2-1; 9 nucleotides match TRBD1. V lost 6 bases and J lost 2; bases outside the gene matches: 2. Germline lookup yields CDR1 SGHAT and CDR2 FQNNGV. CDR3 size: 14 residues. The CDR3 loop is CASRQGAAYNEQFF. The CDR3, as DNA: TGTGCCAGCAGACAGGGGGCCGCCTACAATGAGCAGTTCTTC.

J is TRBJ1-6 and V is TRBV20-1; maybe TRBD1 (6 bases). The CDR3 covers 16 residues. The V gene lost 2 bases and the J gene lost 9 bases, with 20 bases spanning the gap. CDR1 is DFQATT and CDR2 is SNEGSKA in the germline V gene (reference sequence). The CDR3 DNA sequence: TGCAGTGCTAGATCGGAGGGGGACTCAAGAATTTCACCCCTCCACTTT. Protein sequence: CSARSEGDSRISPLHF.

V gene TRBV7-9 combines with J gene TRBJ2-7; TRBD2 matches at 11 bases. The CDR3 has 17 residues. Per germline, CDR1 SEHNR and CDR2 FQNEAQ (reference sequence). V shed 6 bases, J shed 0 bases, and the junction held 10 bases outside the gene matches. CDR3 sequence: CASRSSGTSGSSYEQYF. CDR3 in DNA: TGTGCCAGCAGGTCCTCGGGGACTAGCGGAAGCTCCTACGAGCAGTACTTC. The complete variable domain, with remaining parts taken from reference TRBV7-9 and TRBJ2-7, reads DTGVSQNPRHKITKRGQNVTFRCDPISEHNRLYWYRQTLGQGPEFLTYFQNEAQLEKSRLLSDRFSAERPKGSFSTLEIQRTEQGDSAMYLCASRSSGTSGSSYEQYFGPGTRLTVT.

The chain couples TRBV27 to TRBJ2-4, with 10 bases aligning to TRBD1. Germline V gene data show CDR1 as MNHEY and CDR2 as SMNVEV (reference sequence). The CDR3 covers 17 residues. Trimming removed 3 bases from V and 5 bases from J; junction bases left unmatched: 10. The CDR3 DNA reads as TGTGCCAGCAGTTTGGGGACAGGGGTGGATGAGGAAAACATTCAGTACTTC. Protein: CASSLGTGVDEENIQYF.

The CDR3 region has the DNA TGTGCCAGCAGCTTAGAGCTGTACTACGAGCAGTACTTC. Translating it yields CASSLELYYEQYF. The V call is TRBV7-2, the J call TRBJ2-7, with D unclear. The V gene's germline CDR1 is SGHTA and CDR2 FQGNSA. CDR3 size: 13 residues. Trimming took off 1 base at V and 3 bases at J, with 7 bases between the two ends.

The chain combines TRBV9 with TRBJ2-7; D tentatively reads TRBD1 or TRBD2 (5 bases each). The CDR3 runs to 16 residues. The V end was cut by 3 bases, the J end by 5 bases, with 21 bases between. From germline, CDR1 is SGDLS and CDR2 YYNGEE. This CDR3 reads CASSGPPGAIFHEQYF. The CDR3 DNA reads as TGTGCCAGCAGCGGACCCCCCGGGGCTATTTTCCACGAGCAGTACTTC.